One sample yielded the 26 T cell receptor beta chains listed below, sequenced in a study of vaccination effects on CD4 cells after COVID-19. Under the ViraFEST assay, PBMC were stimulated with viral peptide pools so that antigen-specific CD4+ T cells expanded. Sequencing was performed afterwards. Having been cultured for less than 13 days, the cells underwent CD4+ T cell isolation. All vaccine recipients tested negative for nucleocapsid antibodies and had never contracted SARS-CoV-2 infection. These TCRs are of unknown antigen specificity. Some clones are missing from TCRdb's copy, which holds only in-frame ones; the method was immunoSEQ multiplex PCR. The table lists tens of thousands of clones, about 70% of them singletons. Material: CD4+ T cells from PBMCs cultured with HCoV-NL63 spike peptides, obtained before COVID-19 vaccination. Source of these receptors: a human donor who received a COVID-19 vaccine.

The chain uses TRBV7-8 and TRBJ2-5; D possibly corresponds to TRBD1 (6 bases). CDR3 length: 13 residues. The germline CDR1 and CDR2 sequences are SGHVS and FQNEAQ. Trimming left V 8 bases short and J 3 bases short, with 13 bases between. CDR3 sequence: CASSRGREETQYF. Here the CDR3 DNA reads TGTGCCAGCTCCAGGGGCCGTGAAGAGACCCAGTACTTC.

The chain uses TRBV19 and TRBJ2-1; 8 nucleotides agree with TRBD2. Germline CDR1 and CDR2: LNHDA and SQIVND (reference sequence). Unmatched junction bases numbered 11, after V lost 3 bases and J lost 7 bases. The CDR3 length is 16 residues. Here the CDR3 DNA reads TGTGCCAGTAGTATGCCGGGACTAGTAGTGGGGAATGAGCAGTTCTTC. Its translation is CASSMPGLVVGNEQFF.

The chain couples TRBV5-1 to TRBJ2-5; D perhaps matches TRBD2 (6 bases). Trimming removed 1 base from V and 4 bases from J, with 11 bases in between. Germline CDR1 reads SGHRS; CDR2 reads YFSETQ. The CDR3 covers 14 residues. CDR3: CASSLLSGGETQYF. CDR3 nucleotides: TGCGCCAGCAGCTTGCTCTCCGGGGGAGAGACCCAGTACTTC.

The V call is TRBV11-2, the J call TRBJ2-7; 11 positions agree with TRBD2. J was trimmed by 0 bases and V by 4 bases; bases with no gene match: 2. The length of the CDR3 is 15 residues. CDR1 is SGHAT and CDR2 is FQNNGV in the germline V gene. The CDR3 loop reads CASSSGTSGSYEQYV. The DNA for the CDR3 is TGTGCCAGCAGCTCCGGGACTAGCGGCTCCTACGAGCAGTACGTC.

The CDR3 nucleotides read TGTGCCAGCAGTTTACACGTTGAAGCTTTCTTT. Translation gives CASSLHVEAFF. The rearrangement links TRBV12-3 or TRBV12-4 to TRBJ1-1; D is unresolved. Trimming pared 2 bases from V and 7 bases from J, leaving 5 bases between. The CDR3 is 11 amino acids.

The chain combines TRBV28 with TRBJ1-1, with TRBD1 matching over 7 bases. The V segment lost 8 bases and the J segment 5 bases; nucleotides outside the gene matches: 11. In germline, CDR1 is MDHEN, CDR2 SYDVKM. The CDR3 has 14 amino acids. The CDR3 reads CASGTYRGRTEAFF. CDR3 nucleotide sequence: TGTGCCAGCGGAACATACAGGGGACGGACTGAAGCTTTCTTT.

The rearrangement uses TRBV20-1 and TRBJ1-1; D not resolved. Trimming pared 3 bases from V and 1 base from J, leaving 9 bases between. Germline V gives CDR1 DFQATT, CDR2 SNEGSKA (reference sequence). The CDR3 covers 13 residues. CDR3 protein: CSASQNGNTEAFF. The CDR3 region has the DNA TGCAGTGCTAGTCAGAATGGGAACACTGAAGCTTTCTTT.

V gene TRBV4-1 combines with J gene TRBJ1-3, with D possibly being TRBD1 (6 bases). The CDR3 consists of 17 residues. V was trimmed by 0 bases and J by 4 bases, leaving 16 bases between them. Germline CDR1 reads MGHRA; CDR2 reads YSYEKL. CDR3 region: CASSQDRGVREGNTIYF. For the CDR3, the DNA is TGCGCCAGCAGCCAAGATAGGGGGGTCCGTGAAGGAAACACCATATATTTT.

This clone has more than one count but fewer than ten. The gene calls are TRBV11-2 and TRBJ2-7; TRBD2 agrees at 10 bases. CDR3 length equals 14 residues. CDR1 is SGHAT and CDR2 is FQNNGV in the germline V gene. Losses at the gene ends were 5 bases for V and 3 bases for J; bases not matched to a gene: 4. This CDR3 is CASSRTSGVYEQYV. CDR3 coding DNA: TGTGCCAGCAGCCGCACTAGCGGGGTCTACGAGCAGTACGTC.

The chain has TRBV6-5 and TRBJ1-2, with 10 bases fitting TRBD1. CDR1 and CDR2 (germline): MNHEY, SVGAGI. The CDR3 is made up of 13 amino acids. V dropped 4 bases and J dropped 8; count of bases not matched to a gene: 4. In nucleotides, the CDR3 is TGTGCCAGCAGTTCGACAGGGGGCTGGGGCTACACCTTC. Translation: CASSSTGGWGYTF.

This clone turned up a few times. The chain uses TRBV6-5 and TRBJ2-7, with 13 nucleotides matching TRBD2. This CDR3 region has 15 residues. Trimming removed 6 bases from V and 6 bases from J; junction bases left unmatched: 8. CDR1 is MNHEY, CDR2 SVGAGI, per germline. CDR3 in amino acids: CASSPGLAGLFEQYV. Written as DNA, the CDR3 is TGTGCCAGCAGCCCGGGACTAGCGGGGTTATTCGAGCAGTACGTC.

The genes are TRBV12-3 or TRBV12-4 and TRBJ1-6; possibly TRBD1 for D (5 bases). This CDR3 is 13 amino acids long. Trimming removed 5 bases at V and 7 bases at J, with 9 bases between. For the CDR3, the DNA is TGTGCCAGCAGTCGGGACGGAAATTCACCCCTCCACTTT. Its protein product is CASSRDGNSPLHF.

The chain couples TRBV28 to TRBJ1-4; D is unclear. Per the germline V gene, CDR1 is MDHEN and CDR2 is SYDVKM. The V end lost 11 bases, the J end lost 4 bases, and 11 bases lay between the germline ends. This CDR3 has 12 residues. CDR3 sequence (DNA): TGTGCCGGTGCGAGAGTTAATGAAAAACTGTTTTTT. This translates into CAGARVNEKLFF.

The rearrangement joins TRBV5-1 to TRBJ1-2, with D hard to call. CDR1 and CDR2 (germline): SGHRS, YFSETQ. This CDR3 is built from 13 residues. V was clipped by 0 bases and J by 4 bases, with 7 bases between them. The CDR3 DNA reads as TGCGCCAGCAGCTTGGCCAGAGGCTATGGCTACACCTTC. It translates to CASSLARGYGYTF.

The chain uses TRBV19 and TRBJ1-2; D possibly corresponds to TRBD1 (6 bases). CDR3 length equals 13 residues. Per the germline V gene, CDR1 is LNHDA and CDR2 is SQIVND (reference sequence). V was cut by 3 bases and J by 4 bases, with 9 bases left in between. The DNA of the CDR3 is TGTGCCAGTAGTATTCCAGGGGTCTATGGCTACACCTTC. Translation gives CASSIPGVYGYTF.

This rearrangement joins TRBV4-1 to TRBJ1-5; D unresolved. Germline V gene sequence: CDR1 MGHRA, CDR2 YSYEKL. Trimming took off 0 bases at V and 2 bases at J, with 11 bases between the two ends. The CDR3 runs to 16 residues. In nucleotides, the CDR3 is TGCGCCAGCAGCCAAGAGTGGAGGGTCGGCAATCAGCCCCAGCATTTT. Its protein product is CASSQEWRVGNQPQHF.

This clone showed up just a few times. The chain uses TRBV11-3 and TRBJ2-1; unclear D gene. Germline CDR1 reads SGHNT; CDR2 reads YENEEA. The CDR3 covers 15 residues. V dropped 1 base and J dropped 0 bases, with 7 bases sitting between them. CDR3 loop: CASSLVESSYNEQFF. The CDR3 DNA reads TGTGCCAGCAGCTTAGTGGAGAGCTCCTACAATGAGCAGTTCTTC.

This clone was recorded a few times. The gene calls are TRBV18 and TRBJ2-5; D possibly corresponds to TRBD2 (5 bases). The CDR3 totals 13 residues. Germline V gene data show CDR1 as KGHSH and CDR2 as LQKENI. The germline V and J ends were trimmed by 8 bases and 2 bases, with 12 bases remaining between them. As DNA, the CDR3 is TGTGCCAGCGGAGGACCCGTACAAGAGACCCAGTACTTC. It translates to CASGGPVQETQYF.

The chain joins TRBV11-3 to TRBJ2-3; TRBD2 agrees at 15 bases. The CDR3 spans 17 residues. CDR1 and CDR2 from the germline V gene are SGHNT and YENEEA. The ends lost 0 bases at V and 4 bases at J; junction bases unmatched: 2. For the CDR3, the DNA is TGTGCCAGCAGCTTAGAGGGACTAGCGGGGGGTGCAGATACGCAGTATTTT. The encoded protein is CASSLEGLAGGADTQYF. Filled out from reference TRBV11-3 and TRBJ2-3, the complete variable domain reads EAGVVQSPRYKIIEKKQPVAFWCNPISGHNTLYWYLQNLGQGPELLIRYENEEAVDDSQLPKDRFSAERLKGVDSTLKIQPAELGDSAVYLCASSLEGLAGGADTQYFGPGTRLTVL.

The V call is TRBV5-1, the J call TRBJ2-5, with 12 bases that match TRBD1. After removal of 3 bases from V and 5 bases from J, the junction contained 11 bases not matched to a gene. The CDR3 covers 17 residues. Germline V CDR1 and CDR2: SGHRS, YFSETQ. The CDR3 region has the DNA TGCGCCAGCAGCTCCACGGGACAGGGGGCGCGGAGGGAGACCCAGTACTTC. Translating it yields CASSSTGQGARRETQYF. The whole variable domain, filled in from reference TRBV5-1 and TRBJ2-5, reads KAGVTQTPRYLIKTRGQQVTLSCSPISGHRSVSWYQQTPGQGLQFLFEYFSETQRNKGNFPGRFSGRQFSNSRSEMNVSTLELGDSALYLCASSSTGQGARRETQYFGPGTRLLVL.

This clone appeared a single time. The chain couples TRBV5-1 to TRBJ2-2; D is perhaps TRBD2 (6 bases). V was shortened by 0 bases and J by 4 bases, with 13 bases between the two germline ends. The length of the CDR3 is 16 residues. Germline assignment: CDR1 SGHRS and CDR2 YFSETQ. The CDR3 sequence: CASSLGNAGLTGELFF. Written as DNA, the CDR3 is TGCGCCAGCAGCTTGGGCAATGCGGGACTCACCGGGGAGCTGTTTTTT.

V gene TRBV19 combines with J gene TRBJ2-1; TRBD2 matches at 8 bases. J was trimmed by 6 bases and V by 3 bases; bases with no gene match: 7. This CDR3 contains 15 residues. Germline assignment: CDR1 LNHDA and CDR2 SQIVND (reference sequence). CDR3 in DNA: TGTGCCAGTAGTATCCTGGGACTAGTAGGCAATGAGCAGTTCTTC. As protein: CASSILGLVGNEQFF.

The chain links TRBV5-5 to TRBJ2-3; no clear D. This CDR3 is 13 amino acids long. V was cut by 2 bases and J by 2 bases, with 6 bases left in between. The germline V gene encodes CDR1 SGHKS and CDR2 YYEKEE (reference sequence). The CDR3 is CASSFQVTDTQYF. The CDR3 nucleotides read TGTGCCAGCAGCTTCCAGGTCACAGATACGCAGTATTTT.

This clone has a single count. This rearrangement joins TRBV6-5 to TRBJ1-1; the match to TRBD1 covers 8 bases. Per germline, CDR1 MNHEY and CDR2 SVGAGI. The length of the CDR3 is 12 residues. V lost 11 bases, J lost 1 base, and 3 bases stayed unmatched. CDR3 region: CAAGGANTEAFF. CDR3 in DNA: TGTGCCGCAGGGGGCGCGAACACTGAAGCTTTCTTT.

The CDR3 DNA reads TGTGCCAGCACCCGAAGAGGGGGAGGGAATGAGCAGTTCTTC. It yields the protein CASTRRGGGNEQFF. This chain uses TRBV3-1 (or the pseudogene TRBV3-2) with TRBJ2-1; perhaps TRBD2 as D (7 bases). Germline-derived CDR1 and CDR2 are LGHDT and YNNKEL (reference sequence). This CDR3 has 14 amino acids. The V and J ends lost 7 bases and 7 bases respectively, with 17 bases between them.

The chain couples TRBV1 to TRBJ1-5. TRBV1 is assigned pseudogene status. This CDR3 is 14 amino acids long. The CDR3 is CTSSQENSNQPQHF. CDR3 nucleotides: TGCACCAGCAGCCAAGAAAACTCAAATCAGCCCCAGCATTTT.